Included here is one TCR beta chain sequence, with context. This sample was included in a study of cytomegalovirus exposure and HLA in healthy donors. This CDR3 contains 12 residues. Trimming removed 6 bases at V and 6 bases at J, with 11 bases between. Germline CDR1 is KGHSH and CDR2 is LQKENI. The PCR employed 60 Vbeta primers together with 13 Jbeta primers. Sequencing used immunoSEQ multiplex PCR; TCRdb keeps in-frame clones, though not all of them. The sample yields about 170,000 clones, about four fifths seen once. The V and J genes are TRBV18 and TRBJ1-1, with no clear D. Sequenced sample: PBMCs. The clonotype originates from a woman aged 50 to 65 in good health and CMV-seropositive. CDR3 protein: CASSSFVAEAFF. The CDR3 DNA sequence: TGTGCCAGCTCCTCGTTTGTTGCTGAAGCTTTCTTT.